Sequencing of this T cell receptor (beta chain) was carried out in a study of Ad26.COV2.S vaccination and SARS-CoV-2 variants. This CDR3 contains 16 residues. Described treatment: some 20 received Ad26.COV2.S at low or high dose, single or two shots; about 5 received placebo; per-sample allocation not given. The samples date from day 63 after the first vaccine or placebo injection. Produced via immunoSEQ multiplex PCR; TCRdb's table is partial and in-frame only. The table lists about 280,000 clones, approximately 87% of them singletons. This clone appeared a single time. The genes are TRBV12-2 and TRBJ1-2. TRBV12-2 is recorded as a pseudogene. The receptor was derived from a person between 18 and 65 years old who received the Ad26.COV2.S COVID-19 vaccine or a placebo. The sequencing here drew on peripheral blood, taken in a trial of Ad26.COV2.S vaccine versus placebo. DNA of the CDR3: TGTGCAAGTCGCCCCAACCGAAGGGCCCCTAACTATGGCTACACCTTC. This encodes CASRPNRRAPNYGYTF.